The 8 T cell receptor beta chains reported below all come from one sample, sequenced in a study of blood T cell repertoires in COVID-19. Clones were sequenced by immunoSEQ multiplex PCR, and TCRdb holds only the in-frame ones, with some missing. The sample lists more than 300,000 clones; approximately 89% were seen once. Material: PBMCs or T cells enriched from blood (not recorded which). These receptors all come from a woman younger than 45 who had recovered from COVID-19.

This clone was seen once. The rearrangement links TRBV7-9 to TRBJ2-3, with D maybe TRBD1 (6 bases). The CDR3 runs 15 residues. The ends were cut back, 1 base at V and 0 bases at J, with 8 bases in the middle. Germline CDR1 is SEHNR and CDR2 is FQNEAQ (reference sequence). The CDR3 DNA reads as TGTGCCAGCAGCTTAGGGACAGCTAGCACAGATACGCAGTATTTT. Encoded protein: CASSLGTASTDTQYF. Using reference TRBV7-9 and TRBJ2-3 for the parts outside the CDR3, the full variable domain is DTGVSQNPRHKITKRGQNVTFRCDPISEHNRLYWYRQTLGQGPEFLTYFQNEAQLEKSRLLSDRFSAERPKGSFSTLEIQRTEQGDSAMYLCASSLGTASTDTQYFGPGTRLTVL.

The chain carries TRBV20-1 and TRBJ2-6; possible D gene TRBD1, 6 bases. Germline V gene sequence: CDR1 DFQATT, CDR2 SNEGSKA (reference sequence). The CDR3 contains 20 residues. Trimming took 3 bases from V and 4 from J, leaving 28 bases between them. The CDR3 sequence is CSASVGAASGVLAGANVLTF. Written as DNA, the CDR3 is TGCAGTGCTAGTGTGGGGGCGGCCTCTGGAGTTCTGGCAGGGGCCAACGTCCTGACTTTC.

The chain employs TRBV4-3 and TRBJ1-2; D unresolved. The CDR3 is made up of 15 amino acids. V was cut by 0 bases and J by 3 bases, with 11 bases left in between. Germline-derived CDR1 and CDR2 are LGHNA and YSLEER. The CDR3 nucleotides read TGCGCCAGCAGCCAAGACGTGATACGGGACTATGGCTACACCTTC. This sequence encodes CASSQDVIRDYGYTF.

This clone came up once. This chain connects TRBV19 to TRBJ2-1; TRBD2 aligns across 8 bases. Germline V lookup: CDR1 LNHDA, CDR2 SQIVND (reference sequence). The CDR3 has 15 residues. V lost 6 bases and J lost 0; bases outside the gene matches: 4. The CDR3 region is CASRSGGSSYNEQFF. DNA for the CDR3: TGTGCCAGTAGGTCGGGGGGGAGCTCCTACAATGAGCAGTTCTTC.

This rearrangement joins TRBV28 to TRBJ1-5, with D unclear. V lost 1 base and J lost 5, with 9 bases in between. CDR3 length: 14 amino acids. Germline CDR1 MDHEN, CDR2 SYDVKM. CDR3 bases: TGTGCCAGCAGTTTATTCGGAGAGCATCAGCCCCAGCATTTT. It codes for CASSLFGEHQPQHF.

The J gene is TRBJ2-1, the V gene TRBV7-9; the match to TRBD2 covers 7 bases. The V gene end was trimmed by 3 bases and the J gene end by 4 bases; junction bases not matched to a gene: 0. CDR1 is SEHNR, CDR2 FQNEAQ, per germline (reference sequence). This CDR3 spans 13 amino acids. The CDR3 sequence: CASSFGRYNEQFF. CDR3 coding DNA: TGTGCCAGCAGCTTCGGGAGGTACAATGAGCAGTTCTTC.

This clone was recorded once. The genes are TRBV19 and TRBJ1-3; the match to TRBD1 covers 8 bases. Germline lookup yields CDR1 LNHDA and CDR2 SQIVND (reference sequence). The CDR3 is 15 amino acids. With V trimmed by 5 bases and J by 3 bases, 6 bases remained unmatched. The CDR3 nucleotides read TGTGCCAGTAGTGTCCCGGACAGGGTTGGAAACACCATATATTTT. Its translation: CASSVPDRVGNTIYF. The entire variable domain, with the rest obtained from reference TRBV19 and TRBJ1-3, is as follows: DGGITQSPKYLFRKEGQNVTLSCEQNLNHDAMYWYRQDPGQGLRLIYYSQIVNDFQKGDIAEGYSVSREKKESFPLTVTSAQKNPTAFYLCASSVPDRVGNTIYFGEGSWLTVV.

Comments on this clone: Additional DNA sequences in this sample encode the identical CDR3. The rearrangement links TRBV24-1 to TRBJ2-2; D may be TRBD1 (5 bases). Germline assignment: CDR1 KGHDR and CDR2 SFDVKD. The CDR3 runs to 13 residues. Trimming cost V 7 bases and J 6 bases, with 11 bases left between them. Here the CDR3 DNA reads TGTGCCACCAGCCAGGGTGGTGCCGGGGAGCTGTTTTTT. It specifies CATSQGGAGELFF.